Listed here is a single T cell receptor beta chain. The sample belongs to a study of blood T cells in healthy people across ages. Study-level information: About one barcoded beta molecule per two T cells was the capture yield of template switching.

Collection of roughly 10 milliliters of peripheral blood was performed for each donor. PCR was performed a second time for about 6 to 12 cycles using a sample-barcoded 5' primer and a J-beta primer mix. TCRdb reprocessed the 5' RACE reads with MiXCR, giving one entry per CDR3 protein. Found here are 1,800,000 or so distinct CDR3 sequences, roughly 43% of them singletons; the top ten hold 23%. In germline, CDR1 is MNHEY, CDR2 SVGAGI. The CDR3 extends over 15 amino acids. V lost 7 bases to trimming and J lost 9 bases; unmatched junction nucleotides: 15. This TCR was sampled from a human donor in good health. This chain links TRBV6-5 with TRBJ1-1; 9 nucleotides match TRBD1. The sequencing sample was made of blood. CDR3 DNA sequence: TGTGCCAGCATCCCCATGGGACAGGGTGGAACTAAAGCTTTCTTT. Translating it yields CASIPMGQGGTKAFF.